The next 27 T cell receptor beta chains were all read from a single sample in a study of blood T cell repertoires in COVID-19. Method: immunoSEQ multiplex PCR; TCRdb's copy keeps in-frame clones and lacks some. Of 180,000 or so clones in the sample, more than 75% were seen once. The sequencing sample was made of PBMCs or T cells enriched from blood (not recorded which). These receptor sequences come from a woman aged 25 to 39 who had recovered from COVID-19.

V usage is TRBV27 and J usage is TRBJ1-1; D gene ambiguous. Deletions cut 4 bases from V and 1 base from J, with 10 bases between. The germline gives CDR1 MNHEY, CDR2 SMNVEV (reference sequence). The CDR3 extends over 14 amino acids. CDR3 sequence (DNA): TGTGCCAGCAGTTCCCAAACAGCGAACACTGAAGCTTTCTTT. Translated: CASSSQTANTEAFF.

This chain links TRBV4-1 with TRBJ2-7; the match to TRBD2 covers 9 bases. V lost 0 bases to trimming and J lost 0 bases; unmatched junction nucleotides: 3. CDR1 is MGHRA and CDR2 is YSYEKL in the germline V gene. The CDR3 is 16 residues long. CDR3 in amino acids: CASSQELAGPSYEQYF. CDR3 coding DNA: TGCGCCAGCAGCCAAGAGCTAGCGGGACCCTCCTACGAGCAGTACTTC.

This clone appeared once. The rearrangement uses TRBV7-3 and TRBJ2-2; 9 bases agree with TRBD2. There are 15 residues in the CDR3. The germline CDR1 and CDR2 sequences are SGHTA and FQGTGA. V dropped 5 bases and J dropped 6; count of bases not matched to a gene: 7. The CDR3 sequence is CASSRSGLAAGELFF. The CDR3 nucleotides read TGTGCCAGCAGCAGGTCGGGACTAGCCGCCGGGGAGCTGTTTTTT.

This chain joins TRBV6-5 and TRBJ1-1; 8 bases fit TRBD1. Germline values: CDR1 MNHEY, CDR2 SVGAGI. Trimming took 6 bases from V and 4 from J; bases not matched to a gene: 4. The CDR3 is 13 amino acids. CDR3 coding DNA: TGTGCCAGCAGAAGAACAGGGGGCACTGAAGCTTTCTTT. This codes for CASRRTGGTEAFF.

Written as DNA, the CDR3 is TGCGCCAGCAGCTTTCCCCCGGGGAACGAAATATACAATGAGCAGTTCTTC. Protein: CASSFPPGNEIYNEQFF. The chain couples TRBV5-1 to TRBJ2-1, with D possibly matching TRBD2 (5 bases). The CDR3 has 17 residues. Germline CDR1 is SGHRS and CDR2 is YFSETQ. Deletions cut 2 bases from V and 4 bases from J, with 19 bases between. Full variable domain (missing parts from reference TRBV5-1 and TRBJ2-1): KAGVTQTPRYLIKTRGQQVTLSCSPISGHRSVSWYQQTPGQGLQFLFEYFSETQRNKGNFPGRFSGRQFSNSRSEMNVSTLELGDSALYLCASSFPPGNEIYNEQFFGPGTRLTVL.

The chain recombines TRBV30 with TRBJ2-4; 12 nucleotides match TRBD2. V lost 1 base, J lost 10 bases, and 8 bases stayed unmatched. This CDR3 contains 15 residues. Germline CDR1 reads GTSNPN; CDR2 reads SVGIG (reference sequence). This CDR3 reads CAWSGLAGGPFIQYF. The CDR3 DNA reads TGTGCCTGGAGTGGCCTAGCGGGAGGGCCGTTTATTCAGTACTTC.

This chain joins TRBV5-1 and TRBJ2-1; perhaps TRBD2 as D (5 bases). Germline V gene sequence: CDR1 SGHRS, CDR2 YFSETQ. The length of the CDR3 is 17 residues. The V and J ends lost 0 bases and 2 bases respectively, with 15 bases between them. The CDR3 sequence: CASSLGSLARAYNEQFF. The CDR3, as DNA: TGCGCCAGCAGCTTGGGGTCGTTAGCGCGAGCCTACAATGAGCAGTTCTTC.

This sequence joins TRBV4-1 and TRBJ2-1, with 8 positions matching TRBD2. This CDR3 comprises 18 residues. Germline CDR1 MGHRA, CDR2 YSYEKL. The J segment lost 8 bases and the V segment lost 1 base, leaving 16 bases of the junction unmatched. The CDR3 DNA follows: TGCGCCAGCAGCCAAGTGGGCGTGAGGTCGGGAGGGCCCGATGAGCAGTTCTTC. This gives the protein CASSQVGVRSGGPDEQFF.

The chain couples TRBV28 to TRBJ1-1, with D possibly TRBD1 on 6 matching bases. The germline CDR1 and CDR2 sequences are MDHEN and SYDVKM. The CDR3 is made up of 13 amino acids. Trimming removed 5 bases at V and 4 bases at J, with 11 bases between. The DNA of the CDR3 is TGTGCCAGCAGTAAGGGGGATGGCACTGAAGCTTTCTTT. Translating gives CASSKGDGTEAFF.

The chain is built from TRBV5-1 and TRBJ1-5; 11 bases are shared with TRBD1. This CDR3 contains 15 residues. Per germline, CDR1 SGHRS and CDR2 YFSETQ. V dropped 1 base and J dropped 6; count of bases not matched to a gene: 3. The CDR3 DNA is TGCGCCAGCAGCTTGATCGGGACAGGGGGTCAGCCCCAGCATTTT. It codes for CASSLIGTGGQPQHF.

The chain links TRBV28 to TRBJ2-1; D is undetermined. Germline V lookup: CDR1 MDHEN, CDR2 SYDVKM. CDR3 length: 14 residues. Trimming removed 2 bases at V and 2 bases at J, with 7 bases between. The CDR3 loop is CASSLAVAYNEQFF. The CDR3 DNA follows: TGTGCCAGCAGTTTAGCGGTGGCCTACAATGAGCAGTTCTTC.

The gene calls are TRBV7-9 and TRBJ1-2, with 8 bases fitting TRBD1. From germline, CDR1 is SEHNR and CDR2 FQNEAQ (reference sequence). This CDR3 spans 18 amino acids. J was trimmed by 6 bases and V by 5 bases; bases with no gene match: 20. Written as DNA, the CDR3 is TGTGCCAGCAGCCCGACTCAGCCGAGGGGCAGGGGGCTAGATGGCTACACCTTC. Translating it yields CASSPTQPRGRGLDGYTF.

The DNA of the CDR3 is TGCAGTGCTAGTCCTCCGGACAGGCACACCGAGCAGTACTTC. This encodes CSASPPDRHTEQYF. This chain joins TRBV20-1 and TRBJ2-7; 7 nucleotides agree with TRBD1. Germline CDR1 and CDR2: DFQATT and SNEGSKA (reference sequence). The CDR3 contains 14 residues. V dropped 3 bases and J dropped 6; count of bases not matched to a gene: 11.

The J gene is TRBJ2-5, the V gene TRBV24-1; 10 bases map to TRBD2. Germline CDR1 reads KGHDR; CDR2 reads SFDVKD. There are 15 residues in the CDR3. With V trimmed by 12 bases and J by 5 bases, 14 bases remained unmatched. The CDR3 coding sequence is TGTGCCGTCGGGAGCGGGAGGGTCAGAGGGGAGACCCAGTACTTC. Translating it yields CAVGSGRVRGETQYF.

This clone was counted a few times. The CDR3 loop is CASSPRLAGGDNEQFF. CDR3 nucleotide sequence: TGCGCCAGCAGCCCTCGTTTAGCGGGAGGCGACAATGAGCAGTTCTTC. V usage is TRBV5-1 and J usage is TRBJ2-1, with TRBD2 matching 10 bases. CDR3 length: 16 residues. Unmatched junction bases numbered 9, after V lost 4 bases and J lost 5 bases. Germline CDR1 and CDR2: SGHRS and YFSETQ.

The rearrangement joins TRBV4-2 to TRBJ1-5; 12 bases are shared with TRBD1. Germline V gives CDR1 LGHNA, CDR2 YNFKEQ. The CDR3 has 18 residues. V trimming: 0 bases; J trimming: 1 base; junction bases outside the gene matches: 4. Here the CDR3 reads CASSQEGQGAASNQPQHF. In DNA, the CDR3 is TGTGCCAGCAGCCAAGAGGGACAGGGGGCTGCGAGCAATCAGCCCCAGCATTTT.

The gene calls are TRBV13 and TRBJ2-7, with 8 bases aligning to TRBD2. The V and J ends lost 1 base and 2 bases, in that order; junction bases with no gene match: 1. CDR3 length: 14 amino acids. Germline V gene lookup returns CDR1 PRHDT and CDR2 FYEKMQ (reference sequence). The CDR3: CASSLAGRAYEQYF. The DNA for the CDR3 is TGTGCCAGCAGCTTAGCCGGGAGGGCCTACGAGCAGTACTTC.

V usage is TRBV7-9 and J usage is TRBJ2-7; 7 bases agree with TRBD2. Germline trimming cut 1 base from V and 6 bases from J; bases unmatched to any gene: 6. CDR3 length equals 14 residues. Germline V lookup: CDR1 SEHNR, CDR2 FQNEAQ (reference sequence). In nucleotides, the CDR3 is TGTGCCAGCAGCTTAGGGGCGGGGGTCATCGAGCAGTACTTC. Protein product: CASSLGAGVIEQYF.

The rearrangement uses TRBV3-1 (or the pseudogene TRBV3-2) and TRBJ2-1; 14 nucleotides match TRBD2. The J segment lost 15 bases and the V segment lost 4 bases, leaving 2 bases of the junction unmatched. There are 12 residues in the CDR3. Germline assignment: CDR1 LGHDT and CDR2 YNNKEL (reference sequence). CDR3 sequence (DNA): TGTGCCAGCAGCCCCGGGACTAGCGGGAGGTTCTTC. Protein product: CASSPGTSGRFF.

This clone was picked up a small number of times. The rearrangement links TRBV28 to TRBJ1-1, with D perhaps TRBD1 (5 bases). The germline CDR1 and CDR2 sequences are MDHEN and SYDVKM. This CDR3 contains 18 residues. V was clipped by 3 bases and J by 2 bases, with 22 bases between them. The CDR3 loop is CASSFAGTLVGVNTEAFF. The CDR3 DNA reads as TGTGCCAGCAGTTTTGCGGGGACGCTCGTCGGGGTTAACACTGAAGCTTTCTTT. Full variable domain (remainder filled in from reference TRBV28 and TRBJ1-1): DVKVTQSSRYLVKRTGEKVFLECVQDMDHENMFWYRQDPGLGLRLIYFSYDVKMKEKGDIPEGYSVSREKKERFSLILESASTNQTSMYLCASSFAGTLVGVNTEAFFGQGTRLTVV.

V usage is TRBV7-2 and J usage is TRBJ2-7; 11 nucleotides align to TRBD2. The CDR3 extends over 14 amino acids. V lost 5 bases and J lost 4; bases outside the gene matches: 4. From germline, CDR1 is SGHTA and CDR2 FQGNSA. CDR3 sequence: CASSPTSGNYEQYF. In DNA, the CDR3 is TGTGCCAGCAGCCCGACTAGCGGGAATTACGAGCAGTACTTC.

The chain combines TRBV6-5 with TRBJ1-1, with 7 nucleotides matching TRBD1. The CDR3 runs 11 residues. V lost 5 bases to trimming and J lost 8 bases; unmatched junction nucleotides: 2. The germline V gene encodes CDR1 MNHEY and CDR2 SVGAGI. Written as DNA, the CDR3 is TGTGCCAGCAGTCAGACAGGGGAAGCTTTCTTT. This encodes CASSQTGEAFF.

The rearrangement uses TRBV11-1 and TRBJ2-1, with 8 positions matching TRBD2. Germline V lookup: CDR1 SGHAT, CDR2 FQDESV (reference sequence). The CDR3 contains 16 residues. The V gene end was trimmed by 1 base and the J gene end by 9 bases; junction bases not matched to a gene: 11. The CDR3 sequence is CASSLGGLGLTAEQFF. In nucleotides, the CDR3 is TGTGCCAGCAGCTTAGGGGGACTAGGACTAACCGCTGAGCAGTTCTTC.

The rearrangement uses TRBV5-1 and TRBJ2-3; TRBD1 matches at 8 bases. Per germline, CDR1 SGHRS and CDR2 YFSETQ. The CDR3 totals 16 residues. Losses at the gene ends were 3 bases for V and 6 bases for J; bases not matched to a gene: 12. CDR3 sequence (DNA): TGCGCCAGCAGCTCTGGACAGGGTCACGAATCCGATACGCAGTATTTT. Residues: CASSSGQGHESDTQYF.

The chain employs TRBV2 and TRBJ2-7, with D maybe TRBD1 (6 bases). Germline CDR1 and CDR2: SNHLY and FYNNEI. The CDR3 loop spans 17 amino acids. V shed 1 base and J shed 1 base, with 17 bases lying between them. The CDR3, as DNA: TGTGCCAGCAGTGAAGAAGACGGCAGGGGTCATTCCTACGAGCAGTACTTC. This sequence encodes CASSEEDGRGHSYEQYF.

This clone was found a few times. The chain couples TRBV28 to TRBJ1-6, with D unclear. CDR3 length: 19 amino acids. Germline lookup yields CDR1 MDHEN and CDR2 SYDVKM. V lost 0 bases and J lost 3, with 18 bases in between. CDR3 in amino acids: CASSLWMGGSGDYNSPLHF. CDR3 coding DNA: TGTGCCAGCAGTTTATGGATGGGTGGGAGTGGAGACTATAATTCACCCCTCCACTTT.

The chain combines TRBV9 with TRBJ1-2; unclear D gene. The CDR3 runs 14 residues. Germline loops: CDR1 SGDLS, CDR2 YYNGEE. Trimming removed 0 bases at V and 4 bases at J, with 10 bases between. CDR3 amino acids: CASSVGTATYGYTF. CDR3 sequence (DNA): TGTGCCAGCAGCGTAGGAACAGCCACCTATGGCTACACCTTC.